The rows below give T cell receptor beta chains drawn from one sample of a study of blood T cell repertoires in COVID-19. Libraries were prepared by immunoSEQ multiplex PCR; TCRdb keeps only in-frame clonotypes and omits some of them. Here the sample spans some 140,000 clones, about four fifths being singletons. What was sequenced was PBMCs or T cells enriched from blood (not recorded which). These receptors were taken from a middle-aged man who had recovered from COVID-19. CDR3s include the opening cysteine and the closing phenylalanine or tryptophan. Each record gives: J gene, D gene, V gene, CDR3 length, CDR3 protein, CDR3 DNA. The D gene is left open where the match is weak.

j_call: TRBJ2-4
d_call: NA
v_call: TRBV19
cdr3_length: 13
cdr3_aa: CASTRLVRDIQYF
cdr3_nt: TGTGCCAGTACTCGACTAGTCAGGGACATTCAGTACTTC

j_call: TRBJ1-6
d_call: TRBD1
v_call: TRBV7-9
cdr3_length: 15
cdr3_aa: CASSPPTGGSSPLHF
cdr3_nt: TGTGCCAGCAGCCCCCCCACAGGGGGGAGTTCACCCCTCCACTTT

j_call: TRBJ2-1
d_call: NA
v_call: TRBV10-2
cdr3_length: 12
cdr3_aa: CASKAGVSEQFF
cdr3_nt: TGCGCCAGCAAGGCAGGGGTGAGTGAGCAGTTCTTC

j_call: TRBJ2-1
d_call: NA
v_call: TRBV7-2
cdr3_length: 14
cdr3_aa: CASSAASGDNEQFF
cdr3_nt: TGTGCCAGCAGCGCTGCTTCGGGGGACAATGAGCAGTTCTTC

j_call: TRBJ1-4
d_call: TRBD1
v_call: TRBV7-9
cdr3_length: 15
cdr3_aa: CASSPGQGGGEKLFF
cdr3_nt: TGTGCCAGCAGCCCCGGACAGGGCGGGGGTGAAAAACTGTTTTTT

j_call: TRBJ2-7
d_call: NA
v_call: TRBV21-1
cdr3_length: 8
cdr3_aa: CPPLEQYF
cdr3_nt: TGTCCCCCTCTCGAGCAGTACTTC

j_call: TRBJ2-5
d_call: TRBD1
v_call: TRBV5-1
cdr3_length: 14
cdr3_aa: CASGRDRSQETQYF
cdr3_nt: TGCGCCAGCGGCCGGGACAGGTCCCAAGAGACCCAGTACTTC

j_call: TRBJ1-2
d_call: NA
v_call: TRBV27
cdr3_length: 13
cdr3_aa: CASSPPSGPGYTF
cdr3_nt: TGTGCCAGCAGTCCCCCTTCCGGTCCCGGCTACACCTTC

j_call: TRBJ1-5
d_call: TRBD1
v_call: TRBV20-1
cdr3_length: 11
cdr3_aa: CVRQGGQPQHF
cdr3_nt: TGCGTAAGACAGGGCGGCCAGCCCCAGCATTTT

j_call: TRBJ2-3
d_call: NA
v_call: TRBV5-4
cdr3_length: 14
cdr3_aa: CASSQEGRADTQYF
cdr3_nt: TGTGCCAGCAGCCAGGAGGGGCGGGCAGATACGCAGTATTTT

j_call: TRBJ1-5
d_call: NA
v_call: TRBV4-3
cdr3_length: 15
cdr3_aa: CASSLDFGLNQPQHF
cdr3_nt: TGCGCCAGCAGTTTGGACTTCGGGCTAAATCAGCCCCAGCATTTT

j_call: TRBJ1-3
d_call: NA
v_call: TRBV2
cdr3_length: 16
cdr3_aa: CASSEAAANSGNTIYF
cdr3_nt: TGTGCCAGCAGTGAAGCAGCGGCGAACTCTGGAAACACCATATATTTT

j_call: TRBJ2-2
d_call: NA
v_call: TRBV7-9
cdr3_length: 13
cdr3_aa: CASSADNTGELFF
cdr3_nt: TGTGCCAGCAGCGCAGATAACACCGGGGAGCTGTTTTTT

j_call: TRBJ2-1
d_call: TRBD2
v_call: TRBV2
cdr3_length: 13
cdr3_aa: CASLAGGPNEQFF
cdr3_nt: TGTGCCAGCCTAGCGGGGGGGCCTAATGAGCAGTTCTTC